These 29 T cell receptor beta chains were all obtained from the same sample, sequenced in a study of OX40 agonist ivuxolimab in advanced cancers. Data came from immunoSEQ multiplex PCR; TCRdb stores just in-frame clones and leaves some out. Among around 72,000 clones listed, about 84% were seen once. The sequencing here drew on CD4+ or CD8+ T cells sorted from blood, taken in a trial of the OX40 agonist ivuxolimab. These receptors originate from an adult with an advanced solid tumor such as melanoma, head and neck, liver or kidney cancer.

This clone was observed a handful of times. The chain couples TRBV9 to TRBJ2-3; either TRBD1 or TRBD2 may fit D (5 bases each). Germline values: CDR1 SGDLS, CDR2 YYNGEE. The CDR3 spans 14 residues. V was trimmed by 0 bases and J by 5 bases, leaving 10 bases between them. CDR3 in amino acids: CASSVGMGVDTQYF. The CDR3 nucleotides read TGTGCCAGCAGCGTAGGAATGGGGGTAGATACGCAGTATTTT. Filled out from reference TRBV9 and TRBJ2-3, the complete variable domain reads DSGVTQTPKHLITATGQRVTLRCSPRSGDLSVYWYQQSLDQGLQFLIQYYNGEERAKGNILERFSAQQFPDLHSELNLSSLELGDSALYFCASSVGMGVDTQYFGPGTRLTVL.

The chain uses TRBV10-3 and TRBJ1-3, with 7 bases that match TRBD1. The CDR3 is made up of 15 amino acids. Germline CDR1 ENHRY, CDR2 SYGVKD. The V and J ends lost 5 bases and 7 bases, in that order; junction bases with no gene match: 11. CDR3 protein: CAISLVGGDSNTIYF. In DNA, the CDR3 is TGTGCCATCAGTTTGGTAGGGGGCGATTCGAACACCATATATTTT.

The chain has TRBV5-1 and TRBJ2-3, with TRBD2 identical over 11 bases. V lost 5 bases and J lost 4; bases outside the gene matches: 9. The CDR3 is 16 amino acids. The V gene's germline CDR1 is SGHRS and CDR2 YFSETQ. The CDR3 nucleotides read TGCGCCAGCAGTCGGAGTAGCGGGGGGGCAGCAGATACGCAGTATTTT. This gives the protein CASSRSSGGAADTQYF.

V is TRBV4-3 and J is TRBJ2-1; 11 bases fit TRBD2. The junction had 8 bases not matched to a gene; V was cut back by 1 base and J by 12 bases. The CDR3 contains 15 residues. The germline CDR1 and CDR2 sequences are LGHNA and YSLEER. CDR3 bases: TGCGCCAGCAGCCAAGGTCCCGGGACTAGCGGATTGCAGTTCTTC. Protein sequence: CASSQGPGTSGLQFF.

The CDR3 coding sequence is TGTGCCAGCAATGCTATGAACACTGAAGCTTTCTTT. Protein: CASNAMNTEAFF. The chain carries TRBV5-4 and TRBJ1-1; no clear D. The CDR3 is made up of 12 amino acids. V gave up 6 bases and J gave up 0 bases, with 6 bases separating them. Germline loops: CDR1 SGHNT, CDR2 YYREEE (reference sequence). The whole variable domain, remainder taken from reference TRBV5-4 and TRBJ1-1, is ETGVTQSPTHLIKTRGQQVTLRCSSQSGHNTVSWYQQALGQGPQFIFQYYREEENGRGNFPPRFSGLQFPNYSSELNVNALELDDSALYLCASNAMNTEAFFGQGTRLTVV.

With respect to this clone: The same CDR3 can be traced to other DNA sequences in this sample. The rearrangement links TRBV13 to TRBJ2-7; D possibly corresponds to TRBD2 (6 bases). The V end was cut by 5 bases, the J end by 2 bases, with 13 bases between. Germline V gives CDR1 PRHDT, CDR2 FYEKMQ (reference sequence). This CDR3 comprises 14 residues. This chain's CDR3 is CASSRGRPTYEQYF. The CDR3 nucleotides are TGTGCCAGCAGCCGGGGGAGGCCAACCTACGAGCAGTACTTC.

This clone has only one observation. The J gene is TRBJ2-3, the V gene TRBV5-1; 7 positions match TRBD1. The CDR3 is made up of 15 amino acids. Trimming cost V 0 bases and J 0 bases; bases outside gene matches: 1. CDR1 and CDR2 (germline): SGHRS, YFSETQ. This CDR3 is CASSLARGSTDTQYF. The CDR3, as DNA: TGCGCCAGCAGCTTGGCCAGGGGGAGCACAGATACGCAGTATTTT.

The chain carries TRBV7-2 and TRBJ1-1; the D gene is possibly TRBD1 (5 bases). Germline V gene data show CDR1 as SGHTA and CDR2 as FQGNSA. The V end lost 1 base, the J end lost 5 bases, and 11 bases lay between the germline ends. This CDR3 comprises 14 residues. The CDR3 DNA sequence: TGTGCCAGCAGCTTAGAGGGGTGGAGAACTGAAGCTTTCTTT. Its translation is CASSLEGWRTEAFF.

The chain links TRBV7-2 to TRBJ1-2; D gene unclear. Trimming pared 4 bases from V and 6 bases from J, leaving 15 bases between. The CDR3 has 14 residues. Germline-derived CDR1 and CDR2 are SGHTA and FQGNSA. The CDR3 is CASSSSSGIHGYTF. CDR3 DNA: TGTGCCAGCAGCTCCTCCAGCGGTATCCATGGCTACACCTTC.

The V call is TRBV4-1, the J call TRBJ1-4; 7 bases agree with TRBD1. V lost 0 bases and J lost 7; bases outside the gene matches: 8. CDR1 and CDR2 from the germline V gene are MGHRA and YSYEKL. The CDR3 spans 16 residues. In DNA, the CDR3 is TGCGCCAGCAGCCAAGATCTAGGGGCAGGGGGTGAAAAACTGTTTTTT. It is translated as CASSQDLGAGGEKLFF.

The chain joins TRBV6-1 to TRBJ2-5; TRBD1 or TRBD2 may be the D gene (6 bases each). CDR3 length equals 14 residues. The V gene's germline CDR1 is MNHNS and CDR2 SASEGT. Between the trimmed V and J ends, which lost 4 bases and 5 bases, there was a span of 14 bases. The chain's CDR3 is CASSVGGGWETQYF. DNA for the CDR3: TGTGCCAGCAGTGTAGGAGGGGGTTGGGAGACCCAGTACTTC.

The V gene is TRBV5-1, the J gene TRBJ1-2, with D maybe TRBD1 (6 bases). V was pared by 0 bases and J by 8 bases, with 17 bases between. CDR3 length: 15 amino acids. Germline V CDR1 and CDR2: SGHRS, YFSETQ. The DNA for the CDR3 is TGCGCCAGCAGCTTGGCCTATAACAGGGCGGGCGGCTACACCTTC. Protein: CASSLAYNRAGGYTF.

The CDR3: CASSKGQGPYEQYF. As DNA, the CDR3 is TGTGCCAGCAGCAAAGGACAGGGTCCCTACGAGCAGTACTTC. The chain carries TRBV21-1 and TRBJ2-7; TRBD1 reflects the table's D call only, with no check against the DNA. TRBV21-1 is listed as a pseudogene. The CDR3 is 14 amino acids.

V and J are TRBV13 and TRBJ2-5, with TRBD2 matching over 7 bases. Germline V gene sequence: CDR1 PRHDT, CDR2 FYEKMQ (reference sequence). The ends lost 2 bases at V and 4 bases at J; junction bases unmatched: 10. The length of the CDR3 is 16 residues. The CDR3 DNA reads TGTGCCAGCAGCTTATTTGCGGGGGTTGGCGGAGAGACCCAGTACTTC. Encoded protein: CASSLFAGVGGETQYF.

The rearrangement uses TRBV5-1 and TRBJ2-7, with D possibly being TRBD2 (5 bases). The V gene lost 4 bases and the J gene lost 0 bases, with 11 bases spanning the gap. Looked up from germline, CDR1 is SGHRS and CDR2 is YFSETQ. The CDR3 length is 14 residues. This CDR3 reads CASSQGGVSYEQYF. The CDR3 nucleotides are TGCGCCAGCAGCCAAGGAGGTGTCTCCTACGAGCAGTACTTC.

This chain's CDR3 is CATSREQEGGEAFF. The CDR3 DNA sequence: TGTGCCACCAGCAGAGAACAGGAGGGAGGTGAAGCTTTCTTT. J is TRBJ1-1 and V is TRBV15; maybe TRBD1 (5 bases). Per germline, CDR1 LNHNV and CDR2 YYDKDF (reference sequence). V was shortened by 0 bases and J by 7 bases, with 12 bases between the two germline ends. The CDR3 covers 14 residues.

This clone was found once. This rearrangement joins TRBV20-1 to TRBJ1-4, with D unclear. The germline V gene encodes CDR1 DFQATT and CDR2 SNEGSKA (reference sequence). CDR3 length: 10 residues. V was shortened by 6 bases and J by 15 bases, with 14 bases between the two germline ends. The CDR3 nucleotides read TGCAGTGCCCGAAAGGGTGCAGTGTTTTTT. It specifies CSARKGAVFF.

The gene calls are TRBV5-4 and TRBJ1-2, with unresolved D. V gave up 2 bases and J gave up 0 bases, with 11 bases separating them. This CDR3 has 15 amino acids. Germline CDR1 SGHNT, CDR2 YYREEE (reference sequence). In DNA form, the CDR3 reads TGTGCCAGCAGCTTAGATCGGACTACTAACTATGGCTACACCTTC. Protein sequence: CASSLDRTTNYGYTF.

The chain links TRBV6-5 to TRBJ2-7, with 8 positions matching TRBD1. This CDR3 is built from 14 residues. The V and J ends lost 2 bases and 5 bases, in that order; junction bases with no gene match: 5. CDR1 is MNHEY and CDR2 is SVGAGI in the germline V gene. The CDR3 region has the DNA TGTGCCAGCAGTTACGGCAGGGGGCTCAACGAGCAGTACTTC. Translated: CASSYGRGLNEQYF.

The chain employs TRBV7-9 and TRBJ1-2; no clear D gene. In germline, CDR1 is SEHNR, CDR2 FQNEAQ (reference sequence). Trimming removed 5 bases at V and 4 bases at J, with 11 bases between. This CDR3 spans 13 amino acids. CDR3: CASSNLEGYGYTF. DNA of the CDR3: TGTGCCAGCAGCAATCTTGAGGGCTATGGCTACACCTTC.

The chain employs TRBV18 and TRBJ1-2; TRBD1 matches at 8 bases. CDR3 length: 15 amino acids. Looked up from germline, CDR1 is KGHSH and CDR2 is LQKENI. J gave up 7 bases and V 5 bases, and 12 bases lay outside the gene matches. The CDR3 sequence is CASSFGAGGAFGYTF. CDR3 bases: TGTGCCAGCTCATTCGGGGCAGGGGGCGCGTTTGGCTACACCTTC.

The gene calls are TRBV7-2 and TRBJ2-5; D is undetermined. Trimming cost V 1 base and J 5 bases, with 11 bases left between them. Germline V gives CDR1 SGHTA, CDR2 FQGNSA. The CDR3 consists of 14 residues. The CDR3 bases are TGTGCCAGCAGCTTAGTTGGAAGAGAGGAGACCCAGTACTTC. It codes for CASSLVGREETQYF. The entire variable domain, with the rest obtained from reference TRBV7-2 and TRBJ2-5, is as follows: GAGVSQSPSNKVTEKGKDVELRCDPISGHTALYWYRQSLGQGLEFLIYFQGNSAPDKSGLPSDRFSAERTGGSVSTLTIQRTQQEDSAVYLCASSLVGREETQYFGPGTRLLVL.

This chain uses TRBV7-2 with TRBJ1-5; D might be TRBD1 (5 bases). Trimming took off 6 bases at V and 0 bases at J, with 18 bases between the two ends. The CDR3 covers 17 residues. In germline, CDR1 is SGHTA, CDR2 FQGNSA. This CDR3 reads CASSPLGGRNSNQPQHF. The CDR3 DNA sequence: TGTGCCAGCAGTCCCCTCGGGGGACGGAATAGCAATCAGCCCCAGCATTTT.

This clone was seen once. The V and J genes are TRBV6-1 and TRBJ2-3, with 8 bases that match TRBD1. V was pared by 5 bases and J by 6 bases, with 7 bases of the junction left unmatched. CDR3 length: 14 amino acids. Germline lookup yields CDR1 MNHNS and CDR2 SASEGT. The CDR3 spells CASSPTGAWDTQYF. In DNA, the CDR3 is TGTGCCAGCAGTCCGACAGGGGCGTGGGATACGCAGTATTTT.

The rearrangement joins TRBV5-1 to TRBJ2-5, with D perhaps matching TRBD1 (6 bases). CDR3 length equals 16 residues. V lost 3 bases and J 2 bases, leaving 17 bases between the germline ends. Per germline, CDR1 SGHRS and CDR2 YFSETQ. Here the CDR3 DNA reads TGCGCCAGCAGCTCCCGTTCCCGGACAGCTCAAGAGACCCAGTACTTC. Translation gives CASSSRSRTAQETQYF.

This chain uses TRBV6-6 with TRBJ1-5; 7 bases agree with TRBD1. CDR3 length: 13 amino acids. The J segment lost 7 bases and the V segment lost 5 bases, leaving 5 bases of the junction unmatched. Per the germline V gene, CDR1 is MNHNY and CDR2 is SVGAGI (reference sequence). The CDR3 DNA reads TGTGCCAGCAGTGAGGGGGCTTGGCAGCCCCAGCATTTT. Translation: CASSEGAWQPQHF.

The rearrangement joins TRBV2 to TRBJ1-2; D uncertain. The V end lost 5 bases, the J end lost 8 bases, and 9 bases lay between the germline ends. Per the germline V gene, CDR1 is SNHLY and CDR2 is FYNNEI. The CDR3 has 11 amino acids. The CDR3 protein is CASSFAGGYTF. CDR3 bases: TGTGCCAGCAGTTTTGCCGGGGGCTACACCTTC.

The table lists this clone with a few counts. This sequence joins TRBV19 and TRBJ2-6, with D hard to call. V lost 8 bases and J lost 0, with 14 bases in between. Germline values: CDR1 LNHDA, CDR2 SQIVND (reference sequence). The CDR3 is made up of 16 amino acids. The CDR3 nucleotides are TGTGCCAGTGGCCCAACTCTCAGCTCTGGGGCCAACGTCCTGACTTTC. This sequence encodes CASGPTLSSGANVLTF.

This clone was counted between two and nine times. V gene TRBV19 combines with J gene TRBJ1-6; possible D gene TRBD1, 6 bases. The V end lost 4 bases, the J end lost 1 base, and 8 bases lay between the germline ends. The CDR3 sequence is 15 residues long. The germline gives CDR1 LNHDA, CDR2 SQIVND (reference sequence). The DNA for the CDR3 is TGTGCCAGTAGTACAGGGGTTTCCTATAATTCACCCCTCCACTTT. Translation gives CASSTGVSYNSPLHF.